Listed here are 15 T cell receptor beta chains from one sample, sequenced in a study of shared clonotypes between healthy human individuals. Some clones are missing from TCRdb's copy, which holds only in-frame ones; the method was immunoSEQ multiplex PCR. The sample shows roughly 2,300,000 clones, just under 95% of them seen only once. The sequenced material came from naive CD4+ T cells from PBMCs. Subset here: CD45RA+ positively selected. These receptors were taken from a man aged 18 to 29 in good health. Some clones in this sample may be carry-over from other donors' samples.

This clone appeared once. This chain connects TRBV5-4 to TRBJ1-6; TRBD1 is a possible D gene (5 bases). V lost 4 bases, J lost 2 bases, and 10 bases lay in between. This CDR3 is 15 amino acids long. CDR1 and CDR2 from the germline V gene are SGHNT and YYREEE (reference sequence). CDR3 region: CASSLGTAYNSPLHF. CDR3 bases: TGTGCCAGCAGCCTTGGGACCGCCTATAATTCACCCCTCCACTTT.

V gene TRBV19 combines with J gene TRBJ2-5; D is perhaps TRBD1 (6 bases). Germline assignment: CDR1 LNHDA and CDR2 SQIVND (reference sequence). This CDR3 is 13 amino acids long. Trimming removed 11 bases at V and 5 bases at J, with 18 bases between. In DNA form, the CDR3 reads TGTGCCCCTACTGTCCGGACAGTGGAGACCCAGTACTTC. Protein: CAPTVRTVETQYF.

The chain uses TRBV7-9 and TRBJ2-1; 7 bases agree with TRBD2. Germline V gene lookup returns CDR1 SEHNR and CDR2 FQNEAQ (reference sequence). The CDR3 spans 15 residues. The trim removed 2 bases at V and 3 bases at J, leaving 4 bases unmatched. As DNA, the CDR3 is TGTGCCAGCAGCTTACGCGGGAGAGGCTACAATGAGCAGTTCTTC. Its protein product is CASSLRGRGYNEQFF.

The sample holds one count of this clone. Written as DNA, the CDR3 is TGTACCGGAGGGCGGGAGGCGGCAGATACGCAGTATTTT. As protein: CTGGREAADTQYF. The chain combines TRBV2 with TRBJ2-3, with TRBD2 matching 8 bases. This CDR3 is 13 amino acids long. Per the germline V gene, CDR1 is SNHLY and CDR2 is FYNNEI. The variable domain in full, completed from reference TRBV2 and TRBJ2-3, reads EPEVTQTPSHQVTQMGQEVILRCVPISNHLYFYWYRQILGQKVEFLVSFYNNEISEKSEIFDDQFSVERPDGSNFTLKIRSTKLEDSAMYFCTGGREAADTQYFGPGTRLTVL.

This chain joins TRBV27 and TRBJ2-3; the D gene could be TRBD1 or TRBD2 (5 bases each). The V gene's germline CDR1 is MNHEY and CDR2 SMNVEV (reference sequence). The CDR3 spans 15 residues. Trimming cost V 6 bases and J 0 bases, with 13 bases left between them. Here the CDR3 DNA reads TGTGCCAGCAGGGGACGGCTCAGGAGCACAGATACGCAGTATTTT. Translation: CASRGRLRSTDTQYF.

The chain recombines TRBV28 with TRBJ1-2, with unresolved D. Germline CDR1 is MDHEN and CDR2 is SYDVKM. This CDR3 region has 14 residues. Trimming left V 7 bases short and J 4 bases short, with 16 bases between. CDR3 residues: CASKLRETSYGYTF. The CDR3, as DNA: TGTGCCAGCAAGTTAAGGGAGACATCCTATGGCTACACCTTC.

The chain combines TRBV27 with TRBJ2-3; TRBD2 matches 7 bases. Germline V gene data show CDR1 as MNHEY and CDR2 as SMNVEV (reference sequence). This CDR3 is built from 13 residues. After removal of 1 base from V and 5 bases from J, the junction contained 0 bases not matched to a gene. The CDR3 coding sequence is TGTGCCAGCAGTTTATGGGGGGGAGATACGCAGTATTTT. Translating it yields CASSLWGGDTQYF.

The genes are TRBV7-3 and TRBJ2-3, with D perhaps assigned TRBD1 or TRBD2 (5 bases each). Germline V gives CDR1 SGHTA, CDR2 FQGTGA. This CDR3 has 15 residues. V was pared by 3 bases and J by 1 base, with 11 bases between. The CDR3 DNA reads TGTGCCAGCAGCTTCCGGGACGGACGCACAGATACGCAGTATTTT. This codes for CASSFRDGRTDTQYF.

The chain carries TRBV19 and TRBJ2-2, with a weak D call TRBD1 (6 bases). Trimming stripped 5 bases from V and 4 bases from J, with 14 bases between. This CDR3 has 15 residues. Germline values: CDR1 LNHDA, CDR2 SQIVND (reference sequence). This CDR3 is CASSVQGPGTGELFF. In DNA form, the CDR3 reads TGTGCCAGTAGTGTACAGGGCCCAGGCACCGGGGAGCTGTTTTTT.

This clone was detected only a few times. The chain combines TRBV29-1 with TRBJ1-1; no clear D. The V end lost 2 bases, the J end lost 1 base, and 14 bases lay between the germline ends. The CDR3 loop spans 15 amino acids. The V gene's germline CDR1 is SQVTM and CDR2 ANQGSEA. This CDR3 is CSVESIGWSNTEAFF. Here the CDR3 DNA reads TGCAGCGTTGAATCTATCGGGTGGTCGAACACTGAAGCTTTCTTT.

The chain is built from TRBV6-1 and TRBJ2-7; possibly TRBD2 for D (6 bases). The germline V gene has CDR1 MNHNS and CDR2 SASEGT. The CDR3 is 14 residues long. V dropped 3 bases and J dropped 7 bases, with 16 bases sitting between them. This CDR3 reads CASSDLSGWTEQYF. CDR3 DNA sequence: TGTGCCAGCAGTGATTTAAGCGGGTGGACGGAGCAGTACTTC.

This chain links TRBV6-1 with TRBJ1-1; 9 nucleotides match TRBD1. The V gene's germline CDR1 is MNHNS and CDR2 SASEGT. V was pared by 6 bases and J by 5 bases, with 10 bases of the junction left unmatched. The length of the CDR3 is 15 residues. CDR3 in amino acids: CASRRRDRVETEAFF. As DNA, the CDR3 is TGTGCCAGCAGGCGCCGGGACAGGGTGGAGACTGAAGCTTTCTTT.

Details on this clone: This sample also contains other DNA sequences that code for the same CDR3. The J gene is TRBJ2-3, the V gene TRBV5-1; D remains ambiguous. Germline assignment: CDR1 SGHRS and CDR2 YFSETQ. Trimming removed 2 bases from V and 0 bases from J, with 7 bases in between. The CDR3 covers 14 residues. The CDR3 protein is CASSFSGSTDTQYF. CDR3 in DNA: TGCGCCAGCAGCTTTTCCGGGAGCACAGATACGCAGTATTTT.

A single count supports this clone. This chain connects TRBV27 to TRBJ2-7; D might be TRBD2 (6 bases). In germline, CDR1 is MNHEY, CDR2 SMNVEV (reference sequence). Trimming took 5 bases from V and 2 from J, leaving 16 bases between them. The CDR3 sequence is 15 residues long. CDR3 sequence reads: CASSPEWAGTYEQYF. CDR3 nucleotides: TGTGCCAGCAGTCCCGAATGGGCGGGGACCTACGAGCAGTACTTC.

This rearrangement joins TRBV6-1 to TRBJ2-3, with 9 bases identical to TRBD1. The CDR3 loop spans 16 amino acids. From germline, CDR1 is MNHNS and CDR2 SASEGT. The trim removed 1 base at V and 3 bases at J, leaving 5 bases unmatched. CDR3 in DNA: TGTGCCAGCAGTGAAGTATGGACAGGGGTAACAGATACGCAGTATTTT. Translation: CASSEVWTGVTDTQYF.